This T cell receptor (beta chain) was sequenced in a study of blood T cell repertoires in COVID-19. Background on the study: The United States, Italy and Spain supplied acute and convalescent COVID-19 samples. Sources were T cells, B-cell-depleted T cells, or PBMCs; the material itself was cDNA or gDNA.

In the original workflow: Reference gene primer amplification in the assay estimated nucleated cell counts. Produced via immunoSEQ multiplex PCR; TCRdb's table is partial and in-frame only. V and J calls and clone size follow that table, whereas D and trimming were derived from the DNA. The sample includes some 700,000 clones, 75% to 90% seen only once; the top ten take approximately 0.25%. The receptor was derived from a woman aged 18-29 years with acute or convalescent COVID-19. The sequenced material came from peripheral blood.

For the CDR3, the DNA is TGCGCCAGCAGCCAAGGTGTTGCGACGGGGGGGCTCTACGAGCAGTACTTC. This codes for CASSQGVATGGLYEQYF. The chain employs TRBV4-3 and TRBJ2-7; 8 nucleotides line up with TRBD2. CDR1 is LGHNA, CDR2 YSLEER, per germline. J gave up 3 bases and V 1 base, and 11 bases lay outside the gene matches. CDR3 size: 17 residues.